This T cell receptor (beta chain) was recorded in a study of shared clonotypes between healthy human individuals. Findings and caveats of the study: The small donor group covered limited genetic and exposure diversity. Only blood was sampled, and tissue TCR repertoires likely differ from blood ones. What rarefaction showed was incomplete sorted-subset sequencing despite large depth.

Here immunoSEQ multiplex PCR was the method, and the copy in TCRdb shows in-frame clones only, minus some. The repertoire holds 740,000 or so clones, around 73% seen once, with around 1.8% in the top ten. Splitting the CD4+ cells yielded a CD45RA+ naive subset and a CD45RA-negative memory subset. This CDR3 has 15 residues. CDR1 and CDR2 from the germline V gene are MDHEN and SYDVKM. V gave up 6 bases and J gave up 1 base; unmatched junction bases: 8. This clone occurred a few times. What it recognizes is unknown. The chain joins TRBV28 to TRBJ1-1, with 7 positions matching TRBD1. The sequencing sample was made of memory CD4+ T cells sorted from blood. Subset here: CD45RA-negative fraction. This TCR was recovered from a woman younger than 45 in good health. This chain's CDR3 is CASRELRGANTEAFF. CDR3 in DNA: TGTGCCAGCAGAGAACTCAGGGGGGCGAACACTGAAGCTTTCTTT. The full variable domain, rest sourced from reference TRBV28 and TRBJ1-1, is DVKVTQSSRYLVKRTGEKVFLECVQDMDHENMFWYRQDPGLGLRLIYFSYDVKMKEKGDIPEGYSVSREKKERFSLILESASTNQTSMYLCASRELRGANTEAFFGQGTRLTVV.